This T cell receptor (beta chain) was recorded in a study of TIL therapy for anti-PD-1-resistant metastatic lung cancer. Study information: Median tumor PD-L1 proportion score was roughly 5.4%. Tumors carried a median roughly 1.5 non-synonymous mutations per megabase.

Germline lookup yields CDR1 SQVTM and CDR2 ANQGSEA. The V and J ends lost 7 bases and 2 bases, in that order; junction bases with no gene match: 12. The CDR3 is 16 amino acids. The immunoSEQ assay was v3. Profiled with immunoSEQ multiplex PCR; TCRdb holds only in-frame clones, not every one. The sample records 55,000 to 70,000 clones, around 86% being singletons. Study results and caveats: Treatment-naive, never-smoker and oncogene-addicted patients were overrepresented in this highly selected cohort.

This clone turned up a few times. What it binds is not known. Time point in this sample: pre-treatment sample, taken before nivolumab and TIL therapy. Patients were adults with stage 4 NSCLC. Sequenced material: blood, taken at baseline. The chain carries TRBV29-1 and TRBJ2-3; TRBD1 aligns across 10 bases. This TCR came from a person aged 30 to 80 with non-small cell lung cancer. In DNA form, the CDR3 reads TGCAGCGCCGAAACTCTAGACAGGGGGCCCACAGATACGCAGTATTTT. Amino acids: CSAETLDRGPTDTQYF.